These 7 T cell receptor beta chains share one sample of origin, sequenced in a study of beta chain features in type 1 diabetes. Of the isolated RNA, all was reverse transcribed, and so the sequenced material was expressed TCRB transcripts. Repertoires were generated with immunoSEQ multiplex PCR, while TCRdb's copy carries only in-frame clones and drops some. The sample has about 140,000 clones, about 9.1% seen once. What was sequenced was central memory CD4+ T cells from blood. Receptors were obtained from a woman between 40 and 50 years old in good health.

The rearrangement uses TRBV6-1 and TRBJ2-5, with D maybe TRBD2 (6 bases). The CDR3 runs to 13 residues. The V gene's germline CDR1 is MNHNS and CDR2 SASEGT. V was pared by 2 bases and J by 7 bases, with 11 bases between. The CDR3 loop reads CASSEMEGGTQYF. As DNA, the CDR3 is TGTGCCAGCAGTGAAATGGAGGGCGGGACCCAGTACTTC.

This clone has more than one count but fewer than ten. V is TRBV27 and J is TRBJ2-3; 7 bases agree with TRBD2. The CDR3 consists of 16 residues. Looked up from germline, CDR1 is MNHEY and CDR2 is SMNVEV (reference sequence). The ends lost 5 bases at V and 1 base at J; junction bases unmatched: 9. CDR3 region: CASSPERGRGTDTQYF. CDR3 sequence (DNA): TGTGCCAGCAGTCCAGAGCGGGGTCGGGGCACAGATACGCAGTATTTT.

CDR3 sequence: CASSLAVGMRAGNYGYTF. Written as DNA, the CDR3 is TGCGCCAGCAGCTTGGCCGTCGGCATGAGGGCGGGTAACTATGGCTACACCTTC. The genes are TRBV5-1 and TRBJ1-2; D unresolved. This CDR3 has 18 residues. Trimming removed 0 bases from V and 1 base from J, with 19 bases in between. CDR1 SGHRS and CDR2 YFSETQ come from the germline V gene.

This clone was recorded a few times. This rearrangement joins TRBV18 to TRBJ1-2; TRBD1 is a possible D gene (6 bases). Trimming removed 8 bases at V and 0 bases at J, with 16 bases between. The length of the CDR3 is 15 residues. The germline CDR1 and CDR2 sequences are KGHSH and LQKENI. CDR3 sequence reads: CASPPYEGANYGYTF. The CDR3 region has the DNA TGTGCCAGCCCTCCCTATGAGGGGGCTAACTATGGCTACACCTTC.

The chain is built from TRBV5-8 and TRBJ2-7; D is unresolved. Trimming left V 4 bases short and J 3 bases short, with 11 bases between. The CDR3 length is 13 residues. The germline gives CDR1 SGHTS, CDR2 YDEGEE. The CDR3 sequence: CASSQAVVYEQYF. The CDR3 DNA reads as TGTGCCAGCAGCCAGGCAGTCGTCTACGAGCAGTACTTC.

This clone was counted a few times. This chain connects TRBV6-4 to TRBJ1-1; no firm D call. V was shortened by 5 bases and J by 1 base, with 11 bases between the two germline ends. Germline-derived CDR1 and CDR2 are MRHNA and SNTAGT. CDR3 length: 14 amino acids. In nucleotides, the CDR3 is TGTGCCAGCAGTCCGAACTCGAGGAACACTGAAGCTTTCTTT. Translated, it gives CASSPNSRNTEAFF.

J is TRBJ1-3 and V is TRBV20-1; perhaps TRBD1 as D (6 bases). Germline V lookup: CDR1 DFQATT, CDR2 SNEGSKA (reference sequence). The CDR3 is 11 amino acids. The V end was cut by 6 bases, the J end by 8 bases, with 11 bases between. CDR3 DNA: TGCAGTGCCGGGGGGGCAGACACCATATATTTT. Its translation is CSAGGADTIYF.